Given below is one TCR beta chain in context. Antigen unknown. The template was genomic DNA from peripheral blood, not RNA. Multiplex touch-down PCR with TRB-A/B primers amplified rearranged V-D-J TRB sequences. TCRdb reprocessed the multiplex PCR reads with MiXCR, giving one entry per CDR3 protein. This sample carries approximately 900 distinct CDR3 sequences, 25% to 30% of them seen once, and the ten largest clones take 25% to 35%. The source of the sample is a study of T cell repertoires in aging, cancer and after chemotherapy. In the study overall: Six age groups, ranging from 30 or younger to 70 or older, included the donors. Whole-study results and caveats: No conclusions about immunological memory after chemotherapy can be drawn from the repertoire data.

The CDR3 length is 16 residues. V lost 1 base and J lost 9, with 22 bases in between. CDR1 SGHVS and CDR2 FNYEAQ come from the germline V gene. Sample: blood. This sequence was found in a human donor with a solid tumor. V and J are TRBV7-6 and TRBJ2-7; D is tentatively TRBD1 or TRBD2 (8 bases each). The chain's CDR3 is CASSLVGRGREEGQYF. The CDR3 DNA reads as TGTGCCAGCAGCTTAGTAGGCAGGGGGCGGGAGGAGGGGCAGTACTTC. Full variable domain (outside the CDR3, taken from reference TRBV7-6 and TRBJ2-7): GAGVSQSPRYKVTKRGQDVALRCDPISGHVSLYWYRQALGQGPEFLTYFNYEAQQDKSGLPNDRFSAERPEGSISTLTIQRTEQRDSAMYRCASSLVGRGREEGQYFGPGTRLTVT.